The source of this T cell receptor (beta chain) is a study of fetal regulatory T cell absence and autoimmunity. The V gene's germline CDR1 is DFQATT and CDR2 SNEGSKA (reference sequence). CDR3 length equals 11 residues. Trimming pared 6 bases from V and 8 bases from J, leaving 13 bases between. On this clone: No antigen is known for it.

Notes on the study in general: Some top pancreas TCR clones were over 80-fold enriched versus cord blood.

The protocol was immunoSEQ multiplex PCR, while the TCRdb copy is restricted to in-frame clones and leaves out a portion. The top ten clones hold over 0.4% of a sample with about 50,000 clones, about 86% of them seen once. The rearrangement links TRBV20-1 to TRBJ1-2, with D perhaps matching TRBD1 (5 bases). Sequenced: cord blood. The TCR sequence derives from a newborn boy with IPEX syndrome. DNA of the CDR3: TGCAGTGCAATAAAGGGACTAGGCTACACCTTC. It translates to CSAIKGLGYTF.